A selection of T cell receptor beta chains follows, all from one sample in a study of blood T cell repertoires in COVID-19. Method: immunoSEQ multiplex PCR; TCRdb's copy keeps in-frame clones and lacks some. Seen here are roughly 50,000 clones, roughly 90% observed once, and the top ten hold under 15%. Material for sequencing was peripheral blood. Receptor source: a man older than 75 with acute or convalescent COVID-19. The CDR3 runs from the conserved cysteine through the conserved F or W. A D gene is named only where the DNA matches it firmly. Only part of the rows carry a size: once, few, many, or a class if the clone is expanded.

d_call	v_call	clone_size	j_call	cdr3_nt	cdr3_aa
TRBD1	TRBV7-3	NA	TRBJ2-7	TGTGCCAGCAGCTTGGGGACAGCGCCCTACGAGCAGTACTTC	CASSLGTAPYEQYF
NA	TRBV5-1	once	TRBJ2-5	TGCGCCAGCAGCTTGGAATCCGGGACCCAGTACTTC	CASSLESGTQYF
TRBD1	TRBV7-2	NA	TRBJ1-5	TGTGCCAGCGCACAGGGGGGCATTCAGCCCCAGCATTTT	CASAQGGIQPQHF
TRBD1	TRBV3-1/TRBV3-2	NA	TRBJ2-7	TGTGCCAGCAGCCGGGAACAGGGGAACCCTTACGAGCAGTACTTC	CASSREQGNPYEQYF
TRBD2	TRBV5-6	few	TRBJ2-7	TGTGCCAGCAGCCGGGGACTAGCGGGGATCTCACGGTCCTACGAGCAGTACTTC	CASSRGLAGISRSYEQYF
NA	TRBV6-2/TRBV6-3	NA	TRBJ2-1	TGTGCCAGCAGTCCCGACAATGAGCAGTTCTTC	CASSPDNEQFF
NA	TRBV7-9	NA	TRBJ2-7	TGTGCCAGCACCGACCTAGCAGCCGAGCAGTACTTC	CASTDLAAEQYF
NA	TRBV11-2	NA	TRBJ2-7	TGTGCCAGCACCGTCACAGGTCTCGCCGAGCAGTACTTC	CASTVTGLAEQYF
NA	TRBV5-1	NA	TRBJ2-3	TGCGCCAGCAGCTTGGTCCCGGGGGAGGTCACAGATACGCAGTATTTT	CASSLVPGEVTDTQYF
TRBD1	TRBV5-8	NA	TRBJ1-5	TGTGCCAGCAGCTTCACACAGGGGACGTATCAGCCCCAGCATTTT	CASSFTQGTYQPQHF
TRBD1	TRBV7-9	NA	TRBJ2-1	TGTGCCATGGGGACAGTAGGCGATGAGCAGTTCTTC	CAMGTVGDEQFF
NA	TRBV5-5	NA	TRBJ1-1	TGTGCCAGCAGCCGGACAGCGAACACTGAAGCTTTCTTT	CASSRTANTEAFF
NA	TRBV7-3	NA	TRBJ2-2	TGTGCCAGCAGCTGGGCAGGGCCGGGGGAGCTGTTTTTT	CASSWAGPGELFF
TRBD1	TRBV5-6	NA	TRBJ2-7	TGTGCCAGCAGCTTGGGGGGGACAGGGGCGGCCGAGCAGTACTTC	CASSLGGTGAAEQYF
TRBD1	TRBV28	NA	TRBJ1-2	TGTGCCAGCAGTGCCGGGACAGGGTGGGATCGGTTTGATGGCTACACCTTC	CASSAGTGWDRFDGYTF
TRBD1	TRBV9	NA	TRBJ2-2	TGTGCCAGCAGCGCGGGACAGCTCACCGGGGAGCTGTTTTTT	CASSAGQLTGELFF
NA	TRBV25-1	NA	TRBJ1-6	TGTGCCAGCAGTGTGGGTCAGGGGAGCTCCTATAATTCACCCCTCCACTTT	CASSVGQGSSYNSPLHF
TRBD1	TRBV5-1	NA	TRBJ2-3	TGCGCCAGCAGCGCCGACAGGGGTAGTGGAGATACGCAGTATTTT	CASSADRGSGDTQYF
TRBD1	TRBV28	NA	TRBJ1-1	TGTGCCAGCAGGATGACAGGGCGCACTGAAGCTTTCTTT	CASRMTGRTEAFF
NA	TRBV5-1	few	TRBJ1-1	TGCGCCACTCGACGCTCGGAGTTGGGCACTGAAGCTTTCTTT	CATRRSELGTEAFF
TRBD2	TRBV7-6	NA	TRBJ2-7	TGTGCCAGCAGCTTAGTCCGCGGGGGACGATCCTACGAGCAGTACTTC	CASSLVRGGRSYEQYF
TRBD1	TRBV6-4	NA	TRBJ1-1	TGTGCCAGCAGGGGACAGGGTGGCACTGAAGCTTTCTTT	CASRGQGGTEAFF
NA	TRBV20-1	NA	TRBJ1-2	TGCAGTGCTAGTTCGGGCTATGGCTACACCTTC	CSASSGYGYTF
NA	TRBV28	NA	TRBJ1-2	TGTGCCAGCACCTCGGGCAGGGCATATGGCTACACCTTC	CASTSGRAYGYTF
TRBD1	TRBV3-1/TRBV3-2	NA	TRBJ1-6	TGTGCCAGCAGCCAAGCGGACAGGGACCCTTATAATTCACCCCTCCACTTT	CASSQADRDPYNSPLHF
NA	TRBV11-2	NA	TRBJ1-6	TGTGCCAGCAGCTTAGGGCGAGGAGGTAATTCACCCCTCCACTTT	CASSLGRGGNSPLHF
NA	TRBV7-9	NA	TRBJ2-5	TGTGCCAGCAGCCAGGCAGGGGGGGAGACCCAGTACTTC	CASSQAGGETQYF
NA	TRBV5-6	NA	TRBJ2-5	TGTGCCAGCAGCTTACAGGGCCAAGAGACCCAGTACTTC	CASSLQGQETQYF
TRBD2	TRBV30	NA	TRBJ2-1	TGTGCCTGGACCGATAGGACTAGCTCCTACAATGAGCAGTTCTTC	CAWTDRTSSYNEQFF
NA	TRBV9	NA	TRBJ2-5	TGTGCCAGCAGCGTAGCTCCAGGTTTAATAGAGACCCAGTACTTC	CASSVAPGLIETQYF
TRBD1	TRBV5-1	NA	TRBJ2-2	TGCGCCAGCAGCTTGGGGCCAGGGGGGAACACCGGGGAGCTGTTTTTT	CASSLGPGGNTGELFF
TRBD1	TRBV30	NA	TRBJ2-7	TGTGCCTGGGAGAGAGGGGGCGCCAGCTCCTACGAGCAGTACTTC	CAWERGGASSYEQYF
TRBD1	TRBV30	NA	TRBJ1-2	TGTGCTTTAGCTCGGGACAGAGATGGGCCCTATGGCTACACCTTC	CALARDRDGPYGYTF
NA	TRBV11-2	NA	TRBJ2-2	TGTGCCAGCAGCTTAGGATCACAGGGCACCGGGGAGCTGTTTTTT	CASSLGSQGTGELFF
TRBD1	TRBV18	NA	TRBJ1-5	TGTGCCAGCTCACCACCGGGGACAGGAAATCAGCCCCAGCATTTT	CASSPPGTGNQPQHF
TRBD1	TRBV5-1	NA	TRBJ1-2	TGCGCCAGCAGCTGGCGGACAGGGCCGGGGTATGGCTACACCTTC	CASSWRTGPGYGYTF
TRBD1	TRBV25-1	NA	TRBJ1-6	TGTGCCAGCACAGACAGGGTGGCTACACCCCTCCACTTT	CASTDRVATPLHF
TRBD1	TRBV24-1	once	TRBJ2-2	TGTGCCACCAGTGACAGGGGGCCCACCGGGGAGCTGTTTTTT	CATSDRGPTGELFF
NA	TRBV5-8	NA	TRBJ1-2	TGTGCCAGCAGCCTAGGGGGGGCTAACTATGGCTACACCTTC	CASSLGGANYGYTF
TRBD2	TRBV29-1	NA	TRBJ2-3	TGCAGCGCTCTGACTAGCGGGGGGGGGACGGATACGCAGTATTTT	CSALTSGGGTDTQYF
TRBD1	TRBV4-2	NA	TRBJ1-4	TGTGCCAGCAGCCGACCACAGGGGACCTTCGAAAAACTGTTTTTT	CASSRPQGTFEKLFF
TRBD1	TRBV6-5	NA	TRBJ2-3	TGTGCCAGCAGTAGGACAGGGCCAGATACGCAGTATTTT	CASSRTGPDTQYF
NA	TRBV3-1/TRBV3-2	NA	TRBJ2-7	TGTGCCAGCAGCCAAGTAGGAGCTACTGACGAGCAGTACTTC	CASSQVGATDEQYF
NA	TRBV5-1	NA	TRBJ1-1	TGCGCCAGCAGCATGGCGGGGGGCTTTAACACTGAAGCTTTCTTT	CASSMAGGFNTEAFF
TRBD1	TRBV5-4	NA	TRBJ2-5	TGTGCCAGCAGCAGGGACAGGGTAGAGACCCAGTACTTC	CASSRDRVETQYF
TRBD1	TRBV3-1/TRBV3-2	NA	TRBJ2-7	TGTGCCAGCAGCCACGGGACAGGGGGCCGCGAGCAGTACTTC	CASSHGTGGREQYF
NA	TRBV18	NA	TRBJ1-2	TGTGCCAGCTCACCGGACAGCCCCTATGGCTACACCTTC	CASSPDSPYGYTF
NA	TRBV12-3/TRBV12-4	NA	TRBJ1-1	TGTGCCAGCAGTCCGACAAACACTGAAGCTTTCTTT	CASSPTNTEAFF
NA	TRBV5-1	once	TRBJ2-7	TGCGCCAGCAGCCTGCAGGGAAGCTACGAGCAGTACTTC	CASSLQGSYEQYF
NA	TRBV4-1	NA	TRBJ1-1	TGCGCCAGCAGCCACTTTTCAGGGACACCCTCTGAAGCTTTCTTT	CASSHFSGTPSEAFF
NA	TRBV27	once	TRBJ1-5	TGTGCCAGCAGTCCCACGATAGGCAATCAGCCCCAGCATTTT	CASSPTIGNQPQHF
NA	TRBV3-1/TRBV3-2	NA	TRBJ1-6	TGTGCCAGCAGCCACTCGCCAGTTACAAGAGGTGTTTCACCCCTCCACTTT	CASSHSPVTRGVSPLHF
NA	TRBV18	NA	TRBJ1-3	TGTGCCAGCTCAGGGCAGGTCTCTCTTCCTACGGCCGGAAACACCATATATTTT	CASSGQVSLPTAGNTIYF